A single sample is the source of the 10 T cell receptor beta chains below, sequenced in a study of blood T cell repertoires in COVID-19. Produced via immunoSEQ multiplex PCR; TCRdb's table is partial and in-frame only. Altogether some 100,000 clones are present, around 90% being singletons, with the ten largest covering under 7.5%. The specimen sequenced was peripheral blood. All receptors come from a man in his 70s with acute or convalescent COVID-19.

This chain uses TRBV4-2 with TRBJ1-2; maybe TRBD1 (5 bases). V shed 4 bases and J shed 6 bases, with 24 bases lying between them. CDR1 is LGHNA and CDR2 is YNFKEQ in the germline V gene. This CDR3 is built from 17 residues. The CDR3 coding sequence is TGTGCCAGCAGCCGGGCGATAAGGGCAGGGCGGGATGATGGCTACACCTTC. Translating gives CASSRAIRAGRDDGYTF.

The chain links TRBV28 to TRBJ2-7; D possibly corresponds to TRBD1 (5 bases). Germline V CDR1 and CDR2: MDHEN, SYDVKM. The CDR3 loop spans 13 amino acids. V lost 6 bases and J 2 bases, leaving 11 bases between the germline ends. CDR3 amino acids: CASRQAATYEQYF. CDR3 bases: TGTGCCAGCAGACAGGCGGCTACCTACGAGCAGTACTTC.

The chain uses TRBV4-1 and TRBJ1-1, with D perhaps matching TRBD1 (5 bases). This CDR3 contains 14 residues. V was clipped by 1 base and J by 6 bases, with 12 bases between them. Germline V CDR1 and CDR2: MGHRA, YSYEKL. For the CDR3, the DNA is TGCGCCAGCAGCCAAGTGGAGTGGGGCGCTGAAGCTTTCTTT. Amino acids: CASSQVEWGAEAFF.

The chain has TRBV4-2 and TRBJ2-3; no definite D call. This CDR3 comprises 13 residues. The V gene lost 1 base and the J gene lost 3 bases, with 5 bases spanning the gap. CDR1 LGHNA and CDR2 YNFKEQ come from the germline V gene. The CDR3 loop reads CASSQVGTDTQYF. CDR3 in DNA: TGTGCCAGCAGCCAAGTCGGGACAGATACGCAGTATTTT.

The rearrangement joins TRBV6-1 to TRBJ2-7; no firm D call. Germline CDR1 and CDR2: MNHNS and SASEGT. V gave up 3 bases and J gave up 2 bases, with 2 bases separating them. There are 11 residues in the CDR3. Written as DNA, the CDR3 is TGTGCCAGCAGTGACACCTACGAGCAGTACTTC. This encodes CASSDTYEQYF.

The genes are TRBV27 and TRBJ2-3; 15 bases are a match to TRBD2. From germline, CDR1 is MNHEY and CDR2 SMNVEV (reference sequence). With 6 bases clipped from V and 2 bases from J, the junction kept 12 bases outside the gene matches. The CDR3 runs 19 residues. CDR3 nucleotide sequence: TGTGCCAGCAGCGATTTGCCGGGACTAGCGGGAGGCCTCACAGATACGCAGTATTTT. Residues: CASSDLPGLAGGLTDTQYF.

CDR3 DNA: TGTGCCAGCAGGGCGGTCAGCCCCTACGAGCAGTACTTC. Protein product: CASRAVSPYEQYF. This chain connects TRBV6-5 to TRBJ2-7; no definite D call. V lost 6 bases, J lost 2 bases, and 11 bases lay in between. The CDR3 covers 13 residues. CDR1 is MNHEY and CDR2 is SVGAGI in the germline V gene.

This sequence joins TRBV14 and TRBJ2-7; TRBD2 is a possible D gene (6 bases). The CDR3 has 14 residues. The V end lost 0 bases, the J end lost 9 bases, and 15 bases lay between the germline ends. CDR1 SGHDN and CDR2 FVKESK come from the germline V gene. The CDR3 sequence: CASSQEFVGGVQYF. The CDR3 region has the DNA TGTGCCAGCAGCCAAGAATTTGTGGGGGGAGTGCAGTACTTC.

The chain employs TRBV30 and TRBJ2-7; possibly TRBD1 for D (5 bases). Trimming removed 0 bases from V and 5 bases from J, with 8 bases in between. The germline gives CDR1 GTSNPN, CDR2 SVGIG (reference sequence). The CDR3 consists of 12 residues. CDR3 DNA: TGTGCCTGGAGTGTAATAGGGGACGAGCAGTACTTC. Protein sequence: CAWSVIGDEQYF.

In this sample, this clone turned up once. This chain connects TRBV19 to TRBJ2-3; tentative D call: TRBD2 (6 bases). This CDR3 contains 15 residues. Germline CDR1 is LNHDA and CDR2 is SQIVND (reference sequence). With 5 bases removed from V and 1 base from J, the gap between germline ends came to 13 bases. CDR3 sequence (DNA): TGTGCCAGTAGTCGACTAGTTGGAGGCACAGATACGCAGTATTTT. It specifies CASSRLVGGTDTQYF.